This paragraph reports one TCR beta chain. The target antigen is unknown. This CDR3 comprises 16 residues. The germline gives CDR1 SGHAT, CDR2 FQNNGV. V gave up 8 bases and J gave up 0 bases, with 16 bases separating them. Clones were read by immunoSEQ multiplex PCR, and TCRdb kept only the in-frame ones, dropping some. The sample consists of more than 80,000 clones, about two thirds of them appearing once. CD45RO+ cells plus CCR7-negative CD45RA+ TemRA cells formed CD8 memory. The data stem from a study of shared clonotypes between healthy human individuals. Study-level points and caveats: Generation of non-shared clonotypes was less probable than generation of clonotypes shared by all four donors.

Material for sequencing was memory CD8+ T cells sorted from blood. Subset in this sample: CD45RO+ cells pooled with CCR7-negative TemRA cells. The chain joins TRBV11-2 to TRBJ2-2, with unresolved D. The source of this sequence is a man younger than 45 in good health. DNA for the CDR3: TGTGCCAGCCGCGTCCTTCGGTCCACGAACACCGGGGAGCTGTTTTTT. It is translated as CASRVLRSTNTGELFF.